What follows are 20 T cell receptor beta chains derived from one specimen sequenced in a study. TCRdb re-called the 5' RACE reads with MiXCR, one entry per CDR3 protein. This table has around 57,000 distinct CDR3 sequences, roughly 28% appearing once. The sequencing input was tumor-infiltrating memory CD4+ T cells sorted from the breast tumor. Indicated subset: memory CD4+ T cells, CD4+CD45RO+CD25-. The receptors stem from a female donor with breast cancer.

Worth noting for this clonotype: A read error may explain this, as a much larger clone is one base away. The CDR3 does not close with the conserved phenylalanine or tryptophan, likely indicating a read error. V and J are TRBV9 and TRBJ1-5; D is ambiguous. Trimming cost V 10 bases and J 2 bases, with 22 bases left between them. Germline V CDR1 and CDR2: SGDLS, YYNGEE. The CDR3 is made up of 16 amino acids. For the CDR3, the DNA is TGTGCCGCACGGTGGGCAGCAGCCCGAGGCAATCAGCCCCAGCATTGT. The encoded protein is CAARWAAARGNQPQHC.

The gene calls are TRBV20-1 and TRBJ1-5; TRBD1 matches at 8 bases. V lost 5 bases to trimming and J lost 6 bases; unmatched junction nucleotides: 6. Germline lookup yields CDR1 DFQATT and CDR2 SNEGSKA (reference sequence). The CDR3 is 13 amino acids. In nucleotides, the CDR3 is TGCAGTGCTCCCCCAGGGACAGGTCAGCCCCAGCATTTT. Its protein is CSAPPGTGQPQHF.

The CDR3 bases are TGCAGCGTTGAAGATCCCACAGATACGCAGTATTTT. Protein sequence: CSVEDPTDTQYF. The rearrangement links TRBV29-1 to TRBJ2-3; no reliable D call. This CDR3 has 12 residues. CDR1 is SQVTM and CDR2 is ANQGSEA in the germline V gene. Between the trimmed V and J ends, which lost 0 bases and 2 bases, there was a span of 3 bases.

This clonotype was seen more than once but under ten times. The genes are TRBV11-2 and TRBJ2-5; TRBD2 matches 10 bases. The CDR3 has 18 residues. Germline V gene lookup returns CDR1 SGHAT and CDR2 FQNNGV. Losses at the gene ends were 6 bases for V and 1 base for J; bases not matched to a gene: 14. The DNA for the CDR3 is TGTGCCAGCAGACCCCGAGGGAGTGTAGCGGGAGGCCAAGAGACCCAGTACTTC. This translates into CASRPRGSVAGGQETQYF. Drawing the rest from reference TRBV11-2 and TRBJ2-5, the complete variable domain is EAGVAQSPRYKIIEKRQSVAFWCNPISGHATLYWYQQILGQGPKLLIQFQNNGVVDDSQLPKDRFSAERLKGVDSTLKIQPAKLEDSAVYLCASRPRGSVAGGQETQYFGPGTRLLVL.

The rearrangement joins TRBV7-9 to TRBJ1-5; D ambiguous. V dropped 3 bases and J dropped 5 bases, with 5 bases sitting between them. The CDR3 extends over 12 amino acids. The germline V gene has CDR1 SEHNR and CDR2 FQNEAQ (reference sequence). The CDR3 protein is CASSLPDQPQHF. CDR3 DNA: TGTGCCAGCAGCTTGCCCGATCAGCCCCAGCATTTT. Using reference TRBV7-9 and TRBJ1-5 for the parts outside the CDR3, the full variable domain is DTGVSQNPRHKITKRGQNVTFRCDPISEHNRLYWYRQTLGQGPEFLTYFQNEAQLEKSRLLSDRFSAERPKGSFSTLEIQRTEQGDSAMYLCASSLPDQPQHFGDGTRLSIL.

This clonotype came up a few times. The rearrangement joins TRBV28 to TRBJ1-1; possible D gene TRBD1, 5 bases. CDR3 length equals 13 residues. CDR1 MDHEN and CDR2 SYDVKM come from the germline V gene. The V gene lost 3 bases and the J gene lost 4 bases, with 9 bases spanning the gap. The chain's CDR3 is CASSFNQGTEAFF. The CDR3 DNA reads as TGTGCCAGCAGTTTTAATCAGGGCACTGAAGCTTTCTTT.

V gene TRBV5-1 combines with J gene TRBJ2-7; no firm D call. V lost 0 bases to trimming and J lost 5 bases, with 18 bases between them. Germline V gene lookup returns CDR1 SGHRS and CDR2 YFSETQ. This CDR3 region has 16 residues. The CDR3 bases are TGCGCCAGCAGCTTGGCCGGAAGTGGTTCTTCTCACGAGCAGTACTTC. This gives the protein CASSLAGSGSSHEQYF. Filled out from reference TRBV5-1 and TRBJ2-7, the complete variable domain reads KAGVTQTPRYLIKTRGQQVTLSCSPISGHRSVSWYQQTPGQGLQFLFEYFSETQRNKGNFPGRFSGRQFSNSRSEMNVSTLELGDSALYLCASSLAGSGSSHEQYFGPGTRLTVT.

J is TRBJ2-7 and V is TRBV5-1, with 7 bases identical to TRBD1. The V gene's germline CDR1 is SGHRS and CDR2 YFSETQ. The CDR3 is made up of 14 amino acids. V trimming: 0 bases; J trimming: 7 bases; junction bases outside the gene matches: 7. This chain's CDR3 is CASSLGRQGGEQYF. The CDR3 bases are TGCGCCAGCAGCTTGGGCCGACAGGGCGGTGAGCAGTACTTC. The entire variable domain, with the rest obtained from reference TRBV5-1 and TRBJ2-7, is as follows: KAGVTQTPRYLIKTRGQQVTLSCSPISGHRSVSWYQQTPGQGLQFLFEYFSETQRNKGNFPGRFSGRQFSNSRSEMNVSTLELGDSALYLCASSLGRQGGEQYFGPGTRLTVT.

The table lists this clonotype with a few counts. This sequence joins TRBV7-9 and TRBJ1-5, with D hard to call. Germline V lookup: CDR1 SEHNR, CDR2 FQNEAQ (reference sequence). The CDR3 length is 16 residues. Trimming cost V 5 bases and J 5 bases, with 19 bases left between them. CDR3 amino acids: CASSPGSGVGDQPQHF. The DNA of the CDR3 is TGTGCCAGCAGCCCTGGGTCGGGCGTTGGGGATCAGCCCCAGCATTTT.

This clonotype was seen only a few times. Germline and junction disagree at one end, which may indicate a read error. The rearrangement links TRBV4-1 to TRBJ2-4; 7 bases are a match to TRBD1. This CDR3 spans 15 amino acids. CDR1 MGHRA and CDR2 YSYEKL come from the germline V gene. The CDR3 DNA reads TGTGCCAGCAGCCAAGGACAGGACAAGGATGCGATTCAGTACTTC. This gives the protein CASSQGQDKDAIQYF.

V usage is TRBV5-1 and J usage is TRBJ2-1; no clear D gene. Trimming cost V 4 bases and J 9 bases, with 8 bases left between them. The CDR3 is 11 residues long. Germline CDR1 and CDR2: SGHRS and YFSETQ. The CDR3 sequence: CASSINSEQFF. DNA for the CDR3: TGCGCCAGCAGCATAAACAGTGAGCAGTTCTTC.

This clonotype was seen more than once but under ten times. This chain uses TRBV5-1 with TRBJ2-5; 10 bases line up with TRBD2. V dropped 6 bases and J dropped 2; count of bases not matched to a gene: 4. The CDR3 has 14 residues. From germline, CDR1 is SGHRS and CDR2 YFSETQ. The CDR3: CASTSGRDQETQYF. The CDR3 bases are TGCGCCAGCACGAGCGGGAGGGATCAAGAGACCCAGTACTTC. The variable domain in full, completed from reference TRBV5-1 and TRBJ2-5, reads KAGVTQTPRYLIKTRGQQVTLSCSPISGHRSVSWYQQTPGQGLQFLFEYFSETQRNKGNFPGRFSGRQFSNSRSEMNVSTLELGDSALYLCASTSGRDQETQYFGPGTRLLVL.

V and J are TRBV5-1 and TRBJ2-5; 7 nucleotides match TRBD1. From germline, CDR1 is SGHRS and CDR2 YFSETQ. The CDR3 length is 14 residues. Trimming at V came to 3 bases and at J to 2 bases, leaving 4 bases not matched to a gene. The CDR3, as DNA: TGCGCCAGCAGCTCTCCGGGACAGCAAGAGACCCAGTACTTC. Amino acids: CASSSPGQQETQYF.

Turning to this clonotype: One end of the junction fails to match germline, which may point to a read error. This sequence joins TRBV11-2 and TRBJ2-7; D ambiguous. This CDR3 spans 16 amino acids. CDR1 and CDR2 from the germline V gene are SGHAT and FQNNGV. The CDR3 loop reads CACSPIRRQSSYEQYF. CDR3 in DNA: TGTGCCTGCAGCCCTATCCGACGGCAAAGCTCCTACGAGCAGTACTTC.

The CDR3 here is CASSLGAAFQETQYF. The CDR3 DNA reads TGCGCCAGCAGCTTGGGGGCCGCTTTCCAAGAGACCCAGTACTTC. The chain links TRBV5-1 to TRBJ2-5; D unclear. The CDR3 runs 15 residues. V was cut by 0 bases and J by 1 base, with 10 bases left in between. The V gene's germline CDR1 is SGHRS and CDR2 YFSETQ.

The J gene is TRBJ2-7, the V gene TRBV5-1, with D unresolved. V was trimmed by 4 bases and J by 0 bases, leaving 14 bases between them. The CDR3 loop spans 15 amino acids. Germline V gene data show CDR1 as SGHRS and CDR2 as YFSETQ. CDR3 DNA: TGCGCCAGCAGCGGCACCGGGCTTCGCTCCTACGAGCAGTACTTC. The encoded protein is CASSGTGLRSYEQYF.

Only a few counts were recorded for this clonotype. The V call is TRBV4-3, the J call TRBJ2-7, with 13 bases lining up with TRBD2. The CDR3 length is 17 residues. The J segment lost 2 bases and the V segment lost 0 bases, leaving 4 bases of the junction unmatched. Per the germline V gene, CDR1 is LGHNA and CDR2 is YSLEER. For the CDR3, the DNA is TGCGCCAGCAGCCAAGAGGGGACTAGCGGGGCGCCCTACGAGCAGTACTTC. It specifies CASSQEGTSGAPYEQYF.

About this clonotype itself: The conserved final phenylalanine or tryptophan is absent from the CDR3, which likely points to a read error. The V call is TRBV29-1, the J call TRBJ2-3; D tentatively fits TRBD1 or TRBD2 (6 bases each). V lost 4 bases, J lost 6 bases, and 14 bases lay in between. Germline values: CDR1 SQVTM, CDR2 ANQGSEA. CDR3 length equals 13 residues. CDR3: CSVGGLARDTQYS. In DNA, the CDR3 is TGCAGCGTTGGGGGGCTAGCGCGGGATACGCAGTATTCT.

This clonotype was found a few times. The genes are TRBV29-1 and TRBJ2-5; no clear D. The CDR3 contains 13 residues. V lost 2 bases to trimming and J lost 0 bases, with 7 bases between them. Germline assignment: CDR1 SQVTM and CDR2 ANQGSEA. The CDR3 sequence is CSVESGDQETQYF. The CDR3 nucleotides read TGCAGCGTTGAATCAGGCGACCAAGAGACCCAGTACTTC.

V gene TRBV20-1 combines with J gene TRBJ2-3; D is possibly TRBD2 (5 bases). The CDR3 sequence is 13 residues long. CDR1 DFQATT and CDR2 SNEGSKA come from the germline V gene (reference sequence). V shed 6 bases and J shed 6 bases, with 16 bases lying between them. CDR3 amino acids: CSAHMVGADTQYF. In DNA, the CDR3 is TGCAGTGCCCACATGGTGGGAGCGGATACGCAGTATTTT.